Each of the 15 T cell receptor beta chains below was sequenced from the same sample in a study of T cell responses to AZD1222 COVID-19 vaccine. The data were produced by immunoSEQ multiplex PCR, yet TCRdb's version contains in-frame clones alone and is incomplete. The data hold 120,000 to 150,000 clones, with about 90% observed a single time. The sequencing here drew on peripheral blood, taken 28 days after the second dose of the MenACWY control vaccine. All receptors come from an adult who received the MenACWY meningococcal vaccine as a control.

The V call is TRBV3-1 (or the pseudogene TRBV3-2), the J call TRBJ1-6; 11 bases align to TRBD1. Germline lookup yields CDR1 LGHDT and CDR2 YNNKEL (reference sequence). The length of the CDR3 is 16 residues. The junction had 10 bases not matched to a gene; V was cut back by 5 bases and J by 10 bases. CDR3 residues: CASSFSAGTGGSPLHF. CDR3 coding DNA: TGTGCCAGCAGCTTCTCCGCCGGGACAGGGGGATCACCCCTCCACTTT.

The J gene is TRBJ1-2, the V gene TRBV7-2; tentative D call: TRBD1 (5 bases). This CDR3 comprises 15 residues. Per the germline V gene, CDR1 is SGHTA and CDR2 is FQGNSA. V was clipped by 2 bases and J by 2 bases, with 12 bases between them. The DNA for the CDR3 is TGTGCCAGCAGCTTACCCGGAGGGGTGAACTATGGCTACACCTTC. Amino acid sequence: CASSLPGGVNYGYTF.

The genes are TRBV2 and TRBJ2-7; no definite D call. The V and J ends lost 6 bases and 4 bases respectively, with 7 bases between them. CDR1 SNHLY and CDR2 FYNNEI come from the germline V gene. The CDR3 loop spans 11 amino acids. The chain's CDR3 is CASRLSYEQYF. CDR3 sequence (DNA): TGTGCCAGCAGATTAAGTTACGAGCAGTACTTC.

V gene TRBV6-1 combines with J gene TRBJ1-1; maybe TRBD1 (5 bases). The germline gives CDR1 MNHNS, CDR2 SASEGT. This CDR3 comprises 13 residues. Trimming cost V 11 bases and J 1 base, with 14 bases left between them. The CDR3 loop reads CALWSGENTEAFF. CDR3 DNA sequence: TGTGCCCTTTGGTCGGGGGAGAACACTGAAGCTTTCTTT.

This rearrangement joins TRBV16 to TRBJ1-5, with D tentatively TRBD1 (5 bases). This CDR3 region has 15 residues. Deletions cut 1 base from V and 0 bases from J, with 7 bases between. Per germline, CDR1 KGHSY and CDR2 FQNENV. This CDR3 reads CASSQLGTSNQPQHF. CDR3 DNA: TGTGCCAGCAGCCAATTGGGGACTAGCAATCAGCCCCAGCATTTT.

V is TRBV6-4 and J is TRBJ2-5, with 13 bases identical to TRBD2. The junction had 1 base not matched to a gene; V was cut back by 3 bases and J by 0 bases. This CDR3 spans 16 amino acids. From germline, CDR1 is MRHNA and CDR2 SNTAGT. CDR3 loop: CASSEGTSGDQETQYF. The CDR3 DNA reads TGTGCCAGCAGTGAGGGGACTAGCGGGGACCAAGAGACCCAGTACTTC.

The rearrangement joins TRBV19 to TRBJ2-1, with TRBD2 matching over 8 bases. V lost 0 bases and J lost 6; bases outside the gene matches: 13. Germline CDR1 LNHDA, CDR2 SQIVND (reference sequence). This CDR3 region has 18 residues. The CDR3 nucleotides are TGTGCCAGTAGTATAGATTCTTCCGGGCTAGCGGGTATCAATGAGCAGTTCTTC. The encoded protein is CASSIDSSGLAGINEQFF.

This clone was counted only a few times. The chain carries TRBV2 and TRBJ2-7; the match to TRBD1 covers 8 bases. This CDR3 has 14 amino acids. V gave up 7 bases and J gave up 0 bases; unmatched junction bases: 5. Germline CDR1 is SNHLY and CDR2 is FYNNEI. The CDR3 reads CASTRDRSSYEQYF. Written as DNA, the CDR3 is TGTGCCAGCACCCGGGACAGGAGCTCCTACGAGCAGTACTTC.

This chain connects TRBV29-1 to TRBJ2-1; perhaps TRBD2 as D (6 bases). The V and J ends lost 6 bases and 6 bases respectively, with 18 bases between them. CDR3 length equals 14 residues. Germline V gene sequence: CDR1 SQVTM, CDR2 ANQGSEA. The CDR3 region is CSVSPGLVGNEQFF. CDR3 nucleotide sequence: TGCAGCGTCTCCCCGGGACTCGTTGGCAATGAGCAGTTCTTC.

This chain uses TRBV7-2 with TRBJ2-1; TRBD1 or TRBD2 may be the D gene (6 bases each). The CDR3 spans 15 residues. CDR1 and CDR2 from the germline V gene are SGHTA and FQGNSA. V lost 6 bases and J lost 5, with 17 bases in between. CDR3 sequence (DNA): TGTGCCAGCAGACAGGGTAGGACTAAGAACAATGAGCAGTTCTTC. Its protein product is CASRQGRTKNNEQFF.

The chain has TRBV2 and TRBJ1-2; TRBD1 might be the D (5 bases). The length of the CDR3 is 14 residues. Germline CDR1 reads SNHLY; CDR2 reads FYNNEI. Trimming removed 6 bases from V and 4 bases from J, with 15 bases in between. The CDR3 DNA follows: TGTGCCAGCAGAACCGGGACTCAGTCCTATGGCTACACCTTC. Its translation is CASRTGTQSYGYTF.

This chain joins TRBV29-1 and TRBJ2-2; D is perhaps TRBD1 (6 bases). Per the germline V gene, CDR1 is SQVTM and CDR2 is ANQGSEA. There are 12 residues in the CDR3. V lost 7 bases to trimming and J lost 1 base, with 7 bases between them. Here the CDR3 DNA reads TGCAGCGGGGGACAGAACACCGGGGAGCTGTTTTTT. Its translation: CSGGQNTGELFF.

J is TRBJ2-5 and V is TRBV24-1, with D possibly being TRBD1 (6 bases). Germline V gene lookup returns CDR1 KGHDR and CDR2 SFDVKD. The CDR3 consists of 13 residues. Deletions cut 4 bases from V and 4 bases from J, with 9 bases between. The CDR3 DNA reads TGTGCCACCAGTGACAGGGGTGTAGAGACCCAGTACTTC. This translates into CATSDRGVETQYF.

This sequence joins TRBV5-4 and TRBJ2-5; 11 bases map to TRBD1. Germline V gives CDR1 SGHNT, CDR2 YYREEE (reference sequence). The V gene end was trimmed by 1 base and the J gene end by 5 bases; junction bases not matched to a gene: 7. The CDR3 consists of 16 residues. The CDR3, as DNA: TGTGCCAGCAGCTTGATGGGACAGGGGGTACAGGAGACCCAGTACTTC. This encodes CASSLMGQGVQETQYF.

CDR3: CAISGGQGRIQRGYTF. Written as DNA, the CDR3 is TGTGCCATCAGTGGAGGACAGGGGAGAATCCAGCGTGGCTACACCTTC. The chain is built from TRBV10-3 and TRBJ1-2, with 9 bases matching TRBD1. The CDR3 totals 16 residues. V gave up 4 bases and J gave up 7 bases; unmatched junction bases: 13. In germline, CDR1 is ENHRY, CDR2 SYGVKD.